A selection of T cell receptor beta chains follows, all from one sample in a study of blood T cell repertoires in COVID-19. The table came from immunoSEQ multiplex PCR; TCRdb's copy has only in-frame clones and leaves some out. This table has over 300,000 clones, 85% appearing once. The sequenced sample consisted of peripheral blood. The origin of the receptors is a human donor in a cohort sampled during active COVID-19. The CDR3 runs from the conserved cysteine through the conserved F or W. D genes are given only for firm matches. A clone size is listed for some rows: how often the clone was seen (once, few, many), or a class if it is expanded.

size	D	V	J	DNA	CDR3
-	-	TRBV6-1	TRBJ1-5	TGTGCCAGCAGTGAACCTGGCAATCAGCCCCAGCATTTT	CASSEPGNQPQHF
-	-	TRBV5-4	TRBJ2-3	TGTGCCAGCAGCTTGGGTGGATCGACTAGCACAGATACGCAGTATTTT	CASSLGGSTSTDTQYF
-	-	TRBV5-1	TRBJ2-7	TGCGCCAGCAGCGCGCCGGGAGCGGTGGAGCAGTACTTC	CASSAPGAVEQYF
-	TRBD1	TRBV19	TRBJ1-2	TGTGCCAGTAGTAGGGACAGGGTCGCTGGCTACACCTTC	CASSRDRVAGYTF
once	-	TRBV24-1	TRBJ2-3	TGTGCCACCAGTGATTCCCGGGAAGATACGCAGTATTTT	CATSDSREDTQYF
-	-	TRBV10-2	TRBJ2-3	TGCGCCAGCAGTGAAGGAGGTGGCCTTACGCAGTATTTT	CASSEGGGLTQYF
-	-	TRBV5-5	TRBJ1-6	TGTGCCAGCAGCATGTCTCTTTGGGGGGATTCACCCCTCCACTTT	CASSMSLWGDSPLHF
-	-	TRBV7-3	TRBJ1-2	TGTGCCAGCAGCTTCGAGACAGCCTATGGCTACACCTTC	CASSFETAYGYTF
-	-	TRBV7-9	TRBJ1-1	TGTGCCAGCAGCTTATTAGGGGGAACGAACACTGAAGCTTTCTTT	CASSLLGGTNTEAFF
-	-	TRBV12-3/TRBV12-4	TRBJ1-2	TGTGCCAGCAGTTTTATTGGCCTTGGCTACACCTTC	CASSFIGLGYTF
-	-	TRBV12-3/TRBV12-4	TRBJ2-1	TGTGCCAGCAGGACGACAGGTTTCGGTGAGCAGTTCTTC	CASRTTGFGEQFF
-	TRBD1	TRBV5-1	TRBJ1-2	TGCGCCAGCAGCTTGGGGACAGGGGGCGGCTACACCTTC	CASSLGTGGGYTF
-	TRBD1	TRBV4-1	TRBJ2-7	TGCGCCAGCAGTCTCCGGGACAGGGCGGGCGAGCAGTACTTC	CASSLRDRAGEQYF
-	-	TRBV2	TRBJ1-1	TGTGCCCTGCCTCTGGGGCAGGGAAACACTGAAGCTTTCTTT	CALPLGQGNTEAFF
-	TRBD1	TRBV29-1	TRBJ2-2	TGCAGCGTTTATATTGGACAGGGCGACACCGGGGAGCTGTTTTTT	CSVYIGQGDTGELFF
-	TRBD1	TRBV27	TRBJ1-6	TGTGCCAGCAGTTGGATCCCGGGACAGGGTACTCGGTGGGGTAATTCACCCCTCCACTTT	CASSWIPGQGTRWGNSPLHF
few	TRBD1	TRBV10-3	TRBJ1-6	TGTGCCATCAGTGAGAACAGGGGGCCTAATTCACCCCTCCACTTT	CAISENRGPNSPLHF
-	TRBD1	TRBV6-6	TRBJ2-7	TGTGCCAGCAGCCGGGACAGGGGATCGGACGAGCAGTACTTC	CASSRDRGSDEQYF
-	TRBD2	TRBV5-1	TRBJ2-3	TGCGCCAGCAGCTTGGGTGCTAGCGGGGGGGCGGCGGATACGCAGTATTTT	CASSLGASGGAADTQYF
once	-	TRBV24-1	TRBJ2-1	TGTGCCGCCTCAGCGGGACAATACAATGAGCAGTTCTTC	CAASAGQYNEQFF
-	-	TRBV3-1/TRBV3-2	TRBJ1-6	TGTGCCAGCAGCCGCGGGGGGGGTCAGGGTAATTCACCCCTCCACTTT	CASSRGGGQGNSPLHF
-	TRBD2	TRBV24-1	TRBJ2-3	TGTGCCACCAGTGAGGCGGGACTAGCGGAGCCAGATACGCAGTATTTT	CATSEAGLAEPDTQYF
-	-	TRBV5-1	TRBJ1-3	TGCGCCAGCAGCCAGGGTAGCTCTGGAAACACCATATATTTT	CASSQGSSGNTIYF
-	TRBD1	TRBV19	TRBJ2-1	TGTGCCAGTAGTATCGGGCAGGGGGCGCGGAATGAGCAGTTCTTC	CASSIGQGARNEQFF
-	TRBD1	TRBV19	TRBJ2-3	TGTGCCAGCCGAAAGACAGGGACAGATACGCAGTATTTT	CASRKTGTDTQYF
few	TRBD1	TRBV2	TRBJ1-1	TGTGCCAGCAGTGAAGGGGACAGAGACGCTTTCTTT	CASSEGDRDAFF
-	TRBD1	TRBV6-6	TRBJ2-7	TGTGCCAGCAGTTACTCGGTGGACAGGGGGATCTACGAGCAGTACTTC	CASSYSVDRGIYEQYF
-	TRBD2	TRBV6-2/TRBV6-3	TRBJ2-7	TGTGCCAGCAGTCGACCACCGGGACTAGCCTACGAGCAGTACTTC	CASSRPPGLAYEQYF
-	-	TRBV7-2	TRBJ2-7	TGTGCCAGCAGCATACGACAGGCCTACGAGCAGTACTTC	CASSIRQAYEQYF
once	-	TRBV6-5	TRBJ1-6	TGTGCCAGCAGTTACTCTACGGGGGCCTATAATTCACCCCTCCACTTT	CASSYSTGAYNSPLHF
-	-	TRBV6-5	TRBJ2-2	TGTGCCAGTCTTTGGAGCGACACCGGGGAGCTGTTTTTT	CASLWSDTGELFF
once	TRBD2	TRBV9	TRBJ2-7	TGTGCCAGCAGCCCTAGAGGTAGCGGGGGGCTAGAGCAGTACTTC	CASSPRGSGGLEQYF
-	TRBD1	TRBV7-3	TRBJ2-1	TGTGCCAGCAGCTGGGGACAGGGAGGGAAAGCTGAGCAGTTCTTC	CASSWGQGGKAEQFF
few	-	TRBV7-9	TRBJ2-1	TGTGCCAGCAGCCCGTCGCCAGGGGACTACAATGAGCAGTTCTTC	CASSPSPGDYNEQFF
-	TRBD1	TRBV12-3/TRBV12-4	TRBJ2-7	TGTGCCAGCAGTTCCGGGACAGATTACGAGCAGTACTTC	CASSSGTDYEQYF
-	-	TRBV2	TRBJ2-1	TGTGCCAGCAAGCAGGGAGGTGGGAATGAGCAGTTCTTC	CASKQGGGNEQFF
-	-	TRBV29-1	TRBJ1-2	TGCAGCGTTGAGACCGGGGGAAACTATGGCTACACCTTC	CSVETGGNYGYTF
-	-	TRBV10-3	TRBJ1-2	TGTGCCATCAGTGAGTCGGGAGGGATCTATGGCTACACCTTC	CAISESGGIYGYTF
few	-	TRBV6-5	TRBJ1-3	TGTGCCAGTGCGGGGGCCAGCTCTGGAAACACCATATATTTT	CASAGASSGNTIYF